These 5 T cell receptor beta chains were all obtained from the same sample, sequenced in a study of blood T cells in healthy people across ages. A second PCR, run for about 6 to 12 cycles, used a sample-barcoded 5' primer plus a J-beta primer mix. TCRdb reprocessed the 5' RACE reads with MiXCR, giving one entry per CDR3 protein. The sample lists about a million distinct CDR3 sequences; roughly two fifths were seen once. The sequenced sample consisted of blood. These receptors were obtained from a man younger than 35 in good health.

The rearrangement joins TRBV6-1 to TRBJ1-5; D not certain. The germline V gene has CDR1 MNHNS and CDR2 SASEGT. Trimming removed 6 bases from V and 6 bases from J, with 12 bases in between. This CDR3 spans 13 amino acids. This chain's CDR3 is CASSESGVQPQHF. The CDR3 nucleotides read TGTGCCAGCAGCGAGTCGGGAGTTCAGCCCCAGCATTTT.

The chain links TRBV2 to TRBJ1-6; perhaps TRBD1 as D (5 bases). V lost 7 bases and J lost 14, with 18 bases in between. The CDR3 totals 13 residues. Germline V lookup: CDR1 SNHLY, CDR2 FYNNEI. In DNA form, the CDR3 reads TGTGCCAGCAAGGGGACTACGGGGTTCACCCTCCACTTT. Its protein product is CASKGTTGFTLHF.

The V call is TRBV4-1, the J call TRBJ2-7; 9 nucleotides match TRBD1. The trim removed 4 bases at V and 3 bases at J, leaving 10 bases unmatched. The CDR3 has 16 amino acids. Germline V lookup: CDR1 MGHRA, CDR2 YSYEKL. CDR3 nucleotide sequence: TGCGCCAGCAGCCTTACGGGACAGGGAATCTACTACGAGCAGTACTTC. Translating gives CASSLTGQGIYYEQYF.

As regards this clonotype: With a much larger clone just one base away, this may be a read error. CDR3: CSAEGHYNEQFF. The CDR3 region has the DNA TGCAGCGCTGAGGGACATTACAATGAGCAGTTCTTC. The genes are TRBV29-1 and TRBJ2-1, with TRBD1 as a possible D gene (6 bases). Trimming shortened V by 7 bases and J by 4 bases, and 11 bases separated the two germline ends. Germline CDR1 and CDR2: SQVTM and ANQGSEA. The CDR3 consists of 12 residues.

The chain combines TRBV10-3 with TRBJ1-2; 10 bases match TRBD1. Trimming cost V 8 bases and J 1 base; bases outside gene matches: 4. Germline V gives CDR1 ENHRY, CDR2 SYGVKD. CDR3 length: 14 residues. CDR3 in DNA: TGTGCCATCGGGACAGGGGACCGTAACTATGGCTACACCTTC. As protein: CAIGTGDRNYGYTF.